The clone carrying this T cell receptor (beta chain) showed up just once. Its antigen is still unknown. V was pared by 5 bases and J by 5 bases, with 6 bases of the junction left unmatched. The CDR3 sequence is 14 residues long. The germline gives CDR1 MDHEN, CDR2 SYDVKM. This entry is derived from a study of cytomegalovirus exposure and HLA in healthy donors. The PCR was carried out with 60 Vbeta primers and 13 Jbeta primers. Sequencing used immunoSEQ multiplex PCR; TCRdb keeps in-frame clones, though not all of them. The sample includes roughly 140,000 clones, roughly 80% of them seen just once. General study findings and limits: A few V segments could not be told apart, such as TRBV6-2 and TRBV6-3, and were left out.

The chain is built from TRBV28 and TRBJ2-3; TRBD1 aligns across 8 bases. Sequenced input: PBMCs. The TCR was taken from a man in his forties in good health and CMV-seropositive. CDR3 sequence reads: CASSTRGRRDTQYF. The DNA for the CDR3 is TGTGCCAGCAGTACCAGGGGGCGAAGAGATACGCAGTATTTT.